A selection of T cell receptor beta chains follows, all from one sample in a study of T cell responses to AZD1222 COVID-19 vaccine. Sequencing was performed with immunoSEQ multiplex PCR; in TCRdb, only in-frame clones are kept and a portion is missing. The data show around 120,000 clones, about nine tenths seen once. Sequencing was performed on peripheral blood, taken on day 0 of AZD1222 vaccination. Source of these receptors: an adult in good health. The CDR3 runs from the conserved cysteine through the conserved F or W. D genes are given only for firm matches. Some rows mark clone size as missing; the rest say once, few, many or name a class of expanded clone.

v_gene,d_gene,j_gene,abundance,CDR3nt,CDR3aa
TRBV18,NA,TRBJ1-4,NA,TGTGCCAGCTCACCTCTCCAGGGTGGGAAACTGTTTTTT,CASSPLQGGKLFF
TRBV25-1,NA,TRBJ1-3,NA,TGTGCCAGCAGTCCGATAGGGGGAAACACCATATATTTT,CASSPIGGNTIYF
TRBV19,NA,TRBJ1-2,NA,TGTGCCAGTAGTATCCCAGGACACTTAAACTATGGCTACACCTTC,CASSIPGHLNYGYTF
TRBV6-5,NA,TRBJ1-1,NA,TGTGCCAGCAGTATCTCAACGCGGGGGCAGGAAGCTTTCTTT,CASSISTRGQEAFF
TRBV19,TRBD2,TRBJ2-2,NA,TGTGCCAGTAGTCAACCGGGACTAGCGGGAGGTGCCGGGGAGCTGTTTTTT,CASSQPGLAGGAGELFF
TRBV5-1,NA,TRBJ2-7,NA,TGCGCCAGCAGCTTGAGGTCCGGGACAAAGTCCGAGCAGTACTTC,CASSLRSGTKSEQYF
TRBV25-1,NA,TRBJ1-3,NA,TGTGCCAGCAGTGAGTCGGCGGTCCCCTCTGGAAACACCATATATTTT,CASSESAVPSGNTIYF
TRBV5-6,TRBD2,TRBJ2-3,NA,TGTGCCAGCAGCTTTATAACTAGCGGGAGAAATTTGGATACGCAGTATTTT,CASSFITSGRNLDTQYF
TRBV5-8,TRBD1,TRBJ1-4,NA,TGTGCCAGCAGCTCCGGACGGACAGGGGAGGGGGAAAAACTGTTTTTT,CASSSGRTGEGEKLFF
TRBV7-9,TRBD2,TRBJ2-2,NA,TGTGCCAGCAGCTTAGTCTCTCTAGCGGGAGCGACCGGGGAGCTGTTTTTT,CASSLVSLAGATGELFF
TRBV7-2,NA,TRBJ2-1,NA,TGTGCCAGCAGCTTGACAGGTACGCGGGTCGGTGAGCAGTTCTTC,CASSLTGTRVGEQFF
TRBV19,TRBD1,TRBJ1-5,NA,TGTGCCAGTAGTAGGGCAGGGGGGATTTATCAGCCCCAGCATTTT,CASSRAGGIYQPQHF
TRBV18,NA,TRBJ1-1,NA,TGTGCCAGCTCACCCGAGGACCTAGGGGAAGCTTTCTTT,CASSPEDLGEAFF
TRBV10-3,TRBD2,TRBJ2-7,NA,TGTGCCATCAGTGACAGGACTAGCGGGAGCAACGAGCAGTACTTC,CAISDRTSGSNEQYF
TRBV5-1,NA,TRBJ2-7,NA,TGCGCCAGCAGCTTGGGGGCAGCAGACGAGCAGTACTTC,CASSLGAADEQYF
TRBV7-3,TRBD1,TRBJ2-2,NA,TGTGCCAGCAGCTTGGGACAGGCCGGCGCCGGGGAGCTGTTTTTT,CASSLGQAGAGELFF
TRBV28,TRBD2,TRBJ2-7,NA,TGTGCCAGCAGCCGCCCTAGCGGGAGGCTCTACGAGCAGTACTTC,CASSRPSGRLYEQYF
TRBV27,TRBD1,TRBJ2-3,NA,TGTGCCAGCAGTTTATCGATAATTTGGGACAGGAGCTCTATTTCCACAGATACGCAGTATTTT,CASSLSIIWDRSSISTDTQYF
TRBV29-1,TRBD1,TRBJ1-2,NA,TGCAGCGGAGGAAAGGCAGGGGGCGAAGGTGGCTACACCTTC,CSGGKAGGEGGYTF
TRBV7-9,TRBD1,TRBJ1-1,NA,TGTGCCAGTGGACTGGAGGACAGGGAGGATGATGAAGCTTTCTTT,CASGLEDREDDEAFF
TRBV2,TRBD2,TRBJ2-7,NA,TGTGCCAGCAGTGTTGCGGGAGGGACCAGGTACGAGCAGTACTTC,CASSVAGGTRYEQYF
TRBV28,NA,TRBJ1-6,NA,TGTGCCAGCAGCAATATAGCTATCAATTCACCCCTCCACTTT,CASSNIAINSPLHF
TRBV3-1/TRBV3-2,NA,TRBJ2-1,NA,TGTGCCAGCAGCCAAATTCACATTCTCTACGGGAGATCCAATGAGCAGTTCTTC,CASSQIHILYGRSNEQFF
TRBV27,TRBD1,TRBJ2-5,NA,TGTGCCAGCAGTTTCGGGACAGGGGGCCAAGAGACCCAGTACTTC,CASSFGTGGQETQYF
TRBV7-3,NA,TRBJ2-5,NA,TGTGCCAGCAGCTTCGGCCCGGGAGAGACCCAGTACTTC,CASSFGPGETQYF
TRBV30,TRBD2,TRBJ2-5,NA,TGTGCCTGGAGTGTCGGGACTAGCAGCCAAGAGACCCAGTACTTC,CAWSVGTSSQETQYF
TRBV9,NA,TRBJ1-4,NA,TGTGCCAGCAGCGTAACAGGTTGGGCGAATGAAAAACTGTTTTTT,CASSVTGWANEKLFF
TRBV28,NA,TRBJ1-3,NA,TGTGCCAGCAGTTTGCCCCCCTGGGGCCGCCCCAGCTCTGGAAACACCATATATTTT,CASSLPPWGRPSSGNTIYF
TRBV7-3,NA,TRBJ2-1,NA,TGTGCCAGCAGCTTAGTTGGCAAGCTAGAAGGGAATGAGCAGTTCTTC,CASSLVGKLEGNEQFF
TRBV27,NA,TRBJ2-2,once,TGTGCCAGCAGTTTCAGCACCGGGGAGCTGTTTTTT,CASSFSTGELFF
TRBV27,NA,TRBJ1-5,NA,TGTGCCAGCAGTTTACGGGGTTCTGGGAATAGACGGGATCAGCCCCAGCATTTT,CASSLRGSGNRRDQPQHF
TRBV6-6,TRBD1,TRBJ2-7,NA,TGTGCCAGCTTACCAATACCGGGACAGGGGAAATACGAGCAGTACTTC,CASLPIPGQGKYEQYF
TRBV6-1,TRBD1,TRBJ1-2,NA,TGTGCCAGCAGTGAACAACGAGGGGGCTGGATCTATGGCTACACCTTC,CASSEQRGGWIYGYTF
TRBV6-6,NA,TRBJ2-7,NA,TGTGCCAGCAGTTACTCGTGGGAGAGCTCCTACGAGCAGTACTTC,CASSYSWESSYEQYF
TRBV5-6,TRBD1,TRBJ1-5,NA,TGTGCCAGCAGTGGCAGGGGGTTCGACAATCAGCCCCAGCATTTT,CASSGRGFDNQPQHF
TRBV19,TRBD2,TRBJ2-7,NA,TGTGCCAGTAGCCAAGTGGCGGGAGTCAACGAGCAGTACTTC,CASSQVAGVNEQYF